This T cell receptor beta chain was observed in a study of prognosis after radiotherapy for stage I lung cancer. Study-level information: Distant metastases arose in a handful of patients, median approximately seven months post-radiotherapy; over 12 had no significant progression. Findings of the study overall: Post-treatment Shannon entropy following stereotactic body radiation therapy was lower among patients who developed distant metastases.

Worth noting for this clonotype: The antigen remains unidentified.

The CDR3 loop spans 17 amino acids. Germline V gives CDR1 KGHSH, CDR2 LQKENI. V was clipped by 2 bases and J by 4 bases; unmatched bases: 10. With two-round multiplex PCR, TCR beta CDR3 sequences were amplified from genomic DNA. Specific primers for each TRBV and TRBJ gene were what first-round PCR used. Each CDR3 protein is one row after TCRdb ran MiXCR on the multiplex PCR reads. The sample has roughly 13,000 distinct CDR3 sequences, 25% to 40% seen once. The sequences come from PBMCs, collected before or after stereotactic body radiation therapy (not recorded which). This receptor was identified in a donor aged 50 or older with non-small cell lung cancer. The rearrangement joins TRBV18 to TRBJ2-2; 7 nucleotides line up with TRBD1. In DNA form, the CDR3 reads TGTGCCAGCTCACCAAGACAGGGAACTACAAGCACCGGGGAGCTGTTTTTT. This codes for CASSPRQGTTSTGELFF.